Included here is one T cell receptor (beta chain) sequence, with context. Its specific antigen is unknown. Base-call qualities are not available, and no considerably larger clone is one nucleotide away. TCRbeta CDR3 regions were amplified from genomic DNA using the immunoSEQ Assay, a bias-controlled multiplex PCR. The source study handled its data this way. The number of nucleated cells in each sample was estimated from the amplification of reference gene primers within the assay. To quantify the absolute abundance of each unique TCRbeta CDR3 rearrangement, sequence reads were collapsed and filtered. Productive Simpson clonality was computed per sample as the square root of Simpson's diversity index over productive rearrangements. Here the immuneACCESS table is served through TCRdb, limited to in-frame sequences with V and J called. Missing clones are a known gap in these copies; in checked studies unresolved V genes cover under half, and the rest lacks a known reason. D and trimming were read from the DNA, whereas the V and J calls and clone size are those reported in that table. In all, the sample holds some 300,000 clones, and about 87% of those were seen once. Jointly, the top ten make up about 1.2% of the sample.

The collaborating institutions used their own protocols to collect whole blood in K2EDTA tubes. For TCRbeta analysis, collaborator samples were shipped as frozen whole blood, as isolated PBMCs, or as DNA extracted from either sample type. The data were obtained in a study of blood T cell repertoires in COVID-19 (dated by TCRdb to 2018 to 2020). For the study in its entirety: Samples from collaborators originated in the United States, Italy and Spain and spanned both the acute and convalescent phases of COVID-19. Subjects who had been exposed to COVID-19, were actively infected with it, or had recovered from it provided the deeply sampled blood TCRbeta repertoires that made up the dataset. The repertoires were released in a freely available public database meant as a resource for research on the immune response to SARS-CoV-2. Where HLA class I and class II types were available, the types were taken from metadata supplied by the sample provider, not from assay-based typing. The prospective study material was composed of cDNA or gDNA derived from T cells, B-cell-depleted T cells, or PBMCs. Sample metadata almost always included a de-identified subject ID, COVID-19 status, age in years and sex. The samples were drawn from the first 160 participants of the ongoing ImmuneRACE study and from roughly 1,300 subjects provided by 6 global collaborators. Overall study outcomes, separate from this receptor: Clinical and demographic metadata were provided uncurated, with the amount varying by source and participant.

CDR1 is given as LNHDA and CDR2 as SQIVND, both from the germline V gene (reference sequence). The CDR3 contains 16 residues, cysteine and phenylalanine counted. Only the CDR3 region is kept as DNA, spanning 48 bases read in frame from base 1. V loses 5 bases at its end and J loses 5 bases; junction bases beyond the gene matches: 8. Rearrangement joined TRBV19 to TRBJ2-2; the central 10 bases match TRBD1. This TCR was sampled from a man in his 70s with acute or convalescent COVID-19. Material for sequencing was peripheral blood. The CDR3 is CASSPRDRGLTGELFF. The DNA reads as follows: TGTGCCAGTAGTCCCCGGGACAGGGGCTTGACCGGGGAGCTGTTTTTT. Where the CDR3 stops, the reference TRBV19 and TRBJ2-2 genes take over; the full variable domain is DGGITQSPKYLFRKEGQNVTLSCEQNLNHDAMYWYRQDPGQGLRLIYYSQIVNDFQKGDIAEGYSVSREKKESFPLTVTSAQKNPTAFYLCASSPRDRGLTGELFFGEGSRLTVL.